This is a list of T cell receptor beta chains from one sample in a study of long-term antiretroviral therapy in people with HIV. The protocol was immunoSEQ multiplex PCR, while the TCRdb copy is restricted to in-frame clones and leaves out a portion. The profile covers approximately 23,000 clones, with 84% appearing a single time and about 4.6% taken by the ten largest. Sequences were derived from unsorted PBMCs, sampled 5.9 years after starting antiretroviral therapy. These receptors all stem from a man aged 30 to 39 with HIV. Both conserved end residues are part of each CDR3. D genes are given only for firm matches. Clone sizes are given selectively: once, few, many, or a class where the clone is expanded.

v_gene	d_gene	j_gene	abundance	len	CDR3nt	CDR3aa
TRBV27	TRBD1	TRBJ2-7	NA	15	TGTGCCAGCAGCAAGGGACAGGGGTTTCCGTACGAGCAGTACTTC	CASSKGQGFPYEQYF
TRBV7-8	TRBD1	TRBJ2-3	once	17	TGTGCCAGCAGCCTAACCATTGCAGGGGGTATCCCCGATACGCAGTATTTT	CASSLTIAGGIPDTQYF
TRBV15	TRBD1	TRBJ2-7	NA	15	TGTGCCACCAGCAGAGATCTAGGACAGGGCTACGAGCAGTACTTC	CATSRDLGQGYEQYF
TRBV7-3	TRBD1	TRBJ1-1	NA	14	TGTGCCAGCAGCCCCGTTACAGGGGGAGATGAAGCTTTCTTT	CASSPVTGGDEAFF
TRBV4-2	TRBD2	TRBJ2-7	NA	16	TGTGCCAGCAGCCAAGGAACTAGCGGGGGCGCGGGAGAGCAGTACTTC	CASSQGTSGGAGEQYF
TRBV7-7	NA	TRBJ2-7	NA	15	TGTGCCAGCAGCCTGGGCGGCAGATACTCCTACGAGCAGTACTTC	CASSLGGRYSYEQYF
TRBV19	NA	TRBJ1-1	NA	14	TGTGCCAGTAATAAGAATGGGGTGAACACTGAAGCTTTCTTT	CASNKNGVNTEAFF
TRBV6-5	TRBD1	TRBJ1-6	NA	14	TGTGCCAGCAGTTTAAGGACAGGGGGCGAGGCCCTCCACTTT	CASSLRTGGEALHF
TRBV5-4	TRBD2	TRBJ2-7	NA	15	TGTGCCAGCAGCCTTGGCGGGGGAGTCTCCTACGAGCAGTACTTC	CASSLGGGVSYEQYF
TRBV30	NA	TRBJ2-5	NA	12	TGTGCCTGGACTCCACGCCAAGAGACCCAGTACTTC	CAWTPRQETQYF
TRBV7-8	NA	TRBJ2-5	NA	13	TGTGCCAGCAGACAGGGACGGGAAGAGACCCAGTACTTC	CASRQGREETQYF
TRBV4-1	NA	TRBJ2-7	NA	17	TGCGCCAGCAGCCAACTTATGGCAACAGGGATCTCCTACGAGCAGTACTTC	CASSQLMATGISYEQYF
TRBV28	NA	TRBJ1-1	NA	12	TGTGCCAGCAGACCGGGAGGAAGTGAAGCTTTCTTT	CASRPGGSEAFF
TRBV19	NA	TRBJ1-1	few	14	TGTGCCAGTAGTGCAATGAAGGGGGAAGGTGAAGCTTTCTTT	CASSAMKGEGEAFF
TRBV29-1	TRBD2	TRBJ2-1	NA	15	TGCAGCGTTGATAAGGGGACTAGCGCGGACAATGAGCAGTTCTTC	CSVDKGTSADNEQFF
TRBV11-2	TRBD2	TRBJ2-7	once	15	TGTGCCAGCAGCTTAGATCGACTAGCGGGGGTCGAGCAGTACTTC	CASSLDRLAGVEQYF
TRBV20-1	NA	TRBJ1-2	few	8	TGCAGTGCACAGGCCCACACCTTC	CSAQAHTF
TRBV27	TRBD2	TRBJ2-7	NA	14	TGTGCCAGCAGTTTAGGAGGGGAGGGCTACGAGCAGTACTTC	CASSLGGEGYEQYF
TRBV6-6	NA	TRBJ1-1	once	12	TGTGCCAGCAGTTACTCTGACGGTGAAGCTTTCTTT	CASSYSDGEAFF
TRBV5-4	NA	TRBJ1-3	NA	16	TGTGCCAGCAGCCAAGAACTCGCCGAACTTGGAAACACCATATATTTT	CASSQELAELGNTIYF
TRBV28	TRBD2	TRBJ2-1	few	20	TGTGCCAGCAGGCTTTGGGGAGGACTAGCGGGGGAGAGCTCCTACAATGAGCAGTTCTTC	CASRLWGGLAGESSYNEQFF
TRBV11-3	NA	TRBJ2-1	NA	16	TGTGCCAGCAGCTTAGGGTGGCAGCTATCCTACAATGAGCAGTTCTTC	CASSLGWQLSYNEQFF